These T cell receptor beta chains were read from a single sample in a study of Graves' ophthalmopathy and Graves' hyperthyroidism. One entry per CDR3 protein results from TCRdb running MiXCR on the multiplex PCR reads. The profile shows around 470,000 distinct CDR3 sequences, roughly 14% of them singletons. Sequencing was carried out using blood. Receptors originate from a woman aged 25 to 45 with Graves' ophthalmopathy. Both conserved end residues are part of each CDR3. D genes are given only for firm matches. Where a row states a size, it is once, few, many or the class of an expanded clone; other rows omit it.

d_gene	abundance	v_gene	j_gene	CDR3nt	CDR3aa
TRBD1	many	TRBV2	TRBJ2-5	TGTGCCAGCAGGGACAGGGGACTCCAAGAGACCCAGTACTTC	CASRDRGLQETQYF
.	many	TRBV30	TRBJ1-2	TGTGCCTGGAGTCTGCAAGTCGATAACTATGGCTACACCTTC	CAWSLQVDNYGYTF
.	many	TRBV12-3/TRBV12-4	TRBJ1-1	TGTGCCAGCAGTTTACTGGACGGAAGACTTAACACTGAAGCTTTCTTT	CASSLLDGRLNTEAFF
.	.	TRBV12-3/TRBV12-4	TRBJ1-5	TGTGCCAGCAGCCGATTCCTGGGACGGGATAATCAGCCCCAGCATTTT	CASSRFLGRDNQPQHF
.	many	TRBV19	TRBJ2-7	TGTGCCAGTAGTATGGCTGGACTACATCCCGAGCAGTACTTC	CASSMAGLHPEQYF
.	many	TRBV6-1	TRBJ2-7	TGTGCCAGCAGTGAATATATGTACGAGCAGTACTTC	CASSEYMYEQYF
.	many	TRBV7-2	TRBJ1-2	TGTGCCAGCAGCCCCGGCCGTCAGGCGACCTATGGCTACACCTTC	CASSPGRQATYGYTF
.	many	TRBV18	TRBJ2-7	TGTGCCAGCTCACCACTCAACTCCTACGAGCAGTACTTC	CASSPLNSYEQYF
TRBD2	.	TRBV27	TRBJ2-1	TGTGCCAGCCAAAACCCGCTAGCGGGAGACGGCAATGAGCAGTTCTTC	CASQNPLAGDGNEQFF
TRBD1	many	TRBV6-5	TRBJ2-5	TGTGCCAGCAGTTACTACGCGGGACAGGGTGAGGAGACCCAGTACTTC	CASSYYAGQGEETQYF
.	many	TRBV28	TRBJ1-2	TGTGCCAGCAGTCCTGTCCCGGAACTCTATGGCTACACCTTC	CASSPVPELYGYTF
.	many	TRBV19	TRBJ2-5	TGTGCCAGTACCAGCAACCAAGAGACCCAGTACTTC	CASTSNQETQYF
.	.	TRBV14	TRBJ1-1	TGTGCCAGCAGCCAAAGGACTGCAATGAACACTGAAGCTTTCTTT	CASSQRTAMNTEAFF
.	many	TRBV28	TRBJ1-1	TGTGCCAGCAGTAAACAGGGTCTCCTGAACACTGAAGCTTTCTTT	CASSKQGLLNTEAFF
.	many	TRBV27	TRBJ2-2	TGTGCCAGCAGTTTACTAGCGTCGCCCACCGGGGAGCTGTTTTTT	CASSLLASPTGELFF
.	many	TRBV6-2/TRBV6-3	TRBJ2-7	TGTGCCAGCAGTTACTTGCGCGGCTCCTACGAGCAGTACTTC	CASSYLRGSYEQYF
.	.	TRBV25-1	TRBJ1-1	TGTGACAGCAGTGAGTCAACCAACCCCTGGGGAGCTTTCTTT	CDSSESTNPWGAFF
TRBD1	many	TRBV6-5	TRBJ2-7	TGTGCCAGCAGTTCGGGACAGGGGATCTACGAGCAGTACTTC	CASSSGQGIYEQYF